A single sample is the source of the 4 T cell receptor beta chains below, sequenced in a study of blood T cell repertoires in COVID-19. Method: immunoSEQ multiplex PCR; TCRdb's copy keeps in-frame clones and lacks some. There are about 480,000 clones in the sample; approximately 91% occur only once, and roughly 8% lies in the top ten. The sequencing sample was made of peripheral blood. The receptors originated from a woman aged 45-65 years with COVID-19, enrolled during active disease.

The V call is TRBV7-7, the J call TRBJ2-1, with TRBD2 matching 13 bases. The CDR3 has 15 residues. The germline V gene has CDR1 SSHAT and CDR2 FNYEAQ (reference sequence). Losses at the gene ends were 5 bases for V and 6 bases for J; bases not matched to a gene: 4. This chain's CDR3 is CASSLLAGGPNEQFF. The CDR3 nucleotides are TGTGCCAGCAGCCTACTAGCGGGGGGGCCCAATGAGCAGTTCTTC.

This chain links TRBV18 with TRBJ1-4; D ambiguous. The V gene lost 3 bases and the J gene lost 6 bases, with 14 bases spanning the gap. Germline CDR1 is KGHSH and CDR2 is LQKENI. CDR3 length equals 15 residues. The CDR3, as DNA: TGTGCCAGCTCACCCAGGCCCGACAAGGATGAAAAACTGTTTTTT. Protein: CASSPRPDKDEKLFF.

The rearrangement links TRBV5-1 to TRBJ2-5; 10 nucleotides agree with TRBD2. Trimming at V came to 4 bases and at J to 2 bases, leaving 5 bases not matched to a gene. The CDR3 is 15 residues long. Germline V gene sequence: CDR1 SGHRS, CDR2 YFSETQ. The CDR3 here is CASSVGTSAQETQYF. DNA of the CDR3: TGCGCCAGCAGCGTAGGGACTAGCGCTCAAGAGACCCAGTACTTC.

The chain uses TRBV30 and TRBJ1-1, with D possibly TRBD1 on 6 matching bases. V dropped 2 bases and J dropped 1 base, with 8 bases sitting between them. The CDR3 is made up of 13 amino acids. The germline gives CDR1 GTSNPN, CDR2 SVGIG (reference sequence). The CDR3 DNA reads TGTGCCTGGAGTCCCAGGGGGAACACTGAAGCTTTCTTT. It specifies CAWSPRGNTEAFF.